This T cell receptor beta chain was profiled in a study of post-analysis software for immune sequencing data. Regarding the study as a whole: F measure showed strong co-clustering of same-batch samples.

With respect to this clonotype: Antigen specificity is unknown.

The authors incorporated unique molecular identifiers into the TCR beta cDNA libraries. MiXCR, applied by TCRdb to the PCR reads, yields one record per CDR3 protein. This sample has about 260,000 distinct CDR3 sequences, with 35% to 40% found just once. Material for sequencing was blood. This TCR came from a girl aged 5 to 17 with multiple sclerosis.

In DNA form, the CDR3 reads TGTGCCAGCAGCCAAGGATCTTTTGGGGGTTCCGGGGCCAACGTCCTGACTTTC. It translates to CASSQGSFGGSGANVLTF. The chain couples TRBV3-1 to TRBJ2-6, with D perhaps assigned TRBD1 or TRBD2 (5 bases each). Germline-derived CDR1 and CDR2 are LGHDT and YNNKEL (reference sequence). The germline V and J ends were trimmed by 1 base and 4 bases, with 17 bases remaining between them. The CDR3 length is 18 residues.